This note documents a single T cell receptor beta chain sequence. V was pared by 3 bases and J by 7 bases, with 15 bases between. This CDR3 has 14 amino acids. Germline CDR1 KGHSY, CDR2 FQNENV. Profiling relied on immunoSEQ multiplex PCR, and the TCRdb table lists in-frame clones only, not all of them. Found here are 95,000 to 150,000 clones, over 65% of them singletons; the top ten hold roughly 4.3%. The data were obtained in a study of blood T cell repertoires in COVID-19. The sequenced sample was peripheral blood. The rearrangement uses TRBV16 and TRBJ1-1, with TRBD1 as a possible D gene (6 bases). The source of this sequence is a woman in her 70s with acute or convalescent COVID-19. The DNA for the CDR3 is TGTGCCAGCAGCCAGGTAACGTTGACAGGTGAAGCTTTCTTT. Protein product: CASSQVTLTGEAFF.